Shown below are 32 T cell receptor beta chains from a single sample sequenced in a study of T cell responses to AZD1222 COVID-19 vaccine. Sequencing used immunoSEQ multiplex PCR; TCRdb keeps in-frame clones, though not all of them. The data show about 150,000 clones, roughly 90% seen once. The input for sequencing was peripheral blood, taken 28 days after the second AZD1222 dose. The receptors originated from an adult who received the AZD1222 COVID-19 vaccine.

This rearrangement joins TRBV6-5 to TRBJ2-3; 14 nucleotides match TRBD2. Germline assignment: CDR1 MNHEY and CDR2 SVGAGI. The V segment lost 0 bases and the J segment 9 bases; nucleotides outside the gene matches: 2. CDR3 length: 15 amino acids. As DNA, the CDR3 is TGTGCCAGCAGTTACTCGACTAGCGGGGGGGCCACGCAGTATTTT. This encodes CASSYSTSGGATQYF.

This sequence joins TRBV19 and TRBJ1-6; D gene unclear. Trimming cost V 5 bases and J 7 bases, with 18 bases left between them. Per germline, CDR1 LNHDA and CDR2 SQIVND (reference sequence). There are 16 residues in the CDR3. The DNA for the CDR3 is TGTGCCAGTAGTGGACGGGCTGACTGGTGGAATTCACCCCTCCACTTT. This sequence encodes CASSGRADWWNSPLHF.

The chain carries TRBV28 and TRBJ2-1, with 8 bases matching TRBD2. Germline CDR1 and CDR2: MDHEN and SYDVKM. The ends lost 6 bases at V and 2 bases at J; junction bases unmatched: 12. The CDR3 length is 17 residues. The CDR3 region has the DNA TGTGCCAGCAGCTCTGTGAGGGCGGGAGGTACCTACAATGAGCAGTTCTTC. Translating it yields CASSSVRAGGTYNEQFF.

The genes are TRBV6-5 and TRBJ2-1, with D possibly being TRBD1 (6 bases). V was cut by 8 bases and J by 4 bases, with 18 bases left in between. The V gene's germline CDR1 is MNHEY and CDR2 SVGAGI. CDR3 size: 15 residues. CDR3 DNA sequence: TGTGCCAGCGACAGAGGACAGTCCGATTACAATGAGCAGTTCTTC. Residues: CASDRGQSDYNEQFF.

This chain uses TRBV3-1 (or the pseudogene TRBV3-2) with TRBJ1-5; D is undetermined. Germline V gene sequence: CDR1 LGHDT, CDR2 YNNKEL (reference sequence). The V gene lost 1 base and the J gene lost 5 bases, with 12 bases spanning the gap. The CDR3 runs 15 residues. The CDR3 DNA reads as TGTGCCAGCAGCCAAGGGCCCTCGGCCCATCAGCCCCAGCATTTT. This sequence encodes CASSQGPSAHQPQHF.

This chain uses TRBV28 with TRBJ2-7, with 9 bases fitting TRBD2. The CDR3 is 14 residues long. V dropped 3 bases and J dropped 3; count of bases not matched to a gene: 3. The V gene's germline CDR1 is MDHEN and CDR2 SYDVKM. This CDR3 is CASSLTSGHYEQYF. In nucleotides, the CDR3 is TGTGCCAGCAGTTTGACTAGCGGACACTACGAGCAGTACTTC.

This clone was seen a single time. This chain connects TRBV6-5 to TRBJ2-7; either TRBD1 or TRBD2 may supply D (5 bases each). Germline assignment: CDR1 MNHEY and CDR2 SVGAGI. The ends were cut back, 2 bases at V and 0 bases at J, with 11 bases in the middle. This CDR3 contains 15 residues. The CDR3 sequence: CASSYGTQYSYEQYF. CDR3 DNA: TGTGCCAGCAGTTACGGGACGCAATACTCCTACGAGCAGTACTTC.

The count of this clone is one. CDR3 nucleotide sequence: TGTGCCAGCAGTTTACCAATGAACACTGAAGCTTTCTTT. Amino acid sequence: CASSLPMNTEAFF. The chain employs TRBV12-3 or TRBV12-4 and TRBJ1-1; the D is unclear. CDR3 length: 13 residues. The V end lost 2 bases, the J end lost 0 bases, and 4 bases lay between the germline ends.

The chain recombines TRBV4-1 with TRBJ1-2, with TRBD1 matching over 7 bases. Germline loops: CDR1 MGHRA, CDR2 YSYEKL. Unmatched junction bases numbered 9, after V lost 2 bases and J lost 3 bases. The CDR3 contains 16 residues. The CDR3 DNA reads as TGCGCCAGCAGCCAACCCCAGGGGGGAGCCTACTATGGCTACACCTTC. The encoded protein is CASSQPQGGAYYGYTF.

The chain links TRBV3-1 (or the pseudogene TRBV3-2) to TRBJ1-1; 10 positions match TRBD1. J lost 4 bases, V lost 3 bases, and 5 bases had no gene match. The CDR3 spans 15 residues. CDR1 LGHDT and CDR2 YNNKEL come from the germline V gene (reference sequence). The CDR3 spells CASSHRQGARTEAFF. The CDR3 DNA is TGTGCCAGCAGCCATCGACAGGGGGCGCGCACTGAAGCTTTCTTT.

This rearrangement joins TRBV11-2 to TRBJ1-1, with D perhaps TRBD1 (5 bases). The V gene lost 5 bases and the J gene lost 10 bases, with 11 bases spanning the gap. The V gene's germline CDR1 is SGHAT and CDR2 FQNNGV. This CDR3 has 11 residues. This chain's CDR3 is CASSRGVRAFF. CDR3 nucleotide sequence: TGTGCCAGCAGCCGGGGGGTTAGAGCTTTCTTT.

The CDR3 here is CASSEDREYGYTF. The CDR3 region has the DNA TGCGCCAGCAGTGAAGACAGAGAGTATGGCTACACCTTC. The chain couples TRBV10-2 to TRBJ1-2; a possible D gene is TRBD1 (5 bases). V was trimmed by 3 bases and J by 5 bases, leaving 10 bases between them. CDR3 size: 13 residues. Per germline, CDR1 WSHSY and CDR2 SAAADI.

This clone was observed once. The CDR3 DNA reads as TGTGCCAGCGTAGCGGGGACCGCGAACACCGGGGAGCTGTTTTTT. Translated, it gives CASVAGTANTGELFF. The chain couples TRBV6-5 to TRBJ2-2, with 8 bases lining up with TRBD2. J was trimmed by 0 bases and V by 8 bases; bases with no gene match: 5. This CDR3 is built from 15 residues. Germline V gene sequence: CDR1 MNHEY, CDR2 SVGAGI.

The chain carries TRBV2 and TRBJ1-1; D is possibly TRBD1 (6 bases). The CDR3 sequence is 18 residues long. The V and J ends lost 5 bases and 11 bases respectively, with 33 bases between them. Germline V gives CDR1 SNHLY, CDR2 FYNNEI. CDR3 nucleotides: TGTGCCAGCAGTCCTACCGGTACAGGGTCTGTCCGGGAGCCGATTGCTTTCTTT. As protein: CASSPTGTGSVREPIAFF.

J is TRBJ1-1 and V is TRBV24-1; D gene unclear. The germline V gene has CDR1 KGHDR and CDR2 SFDVKD. V was cut by 12 bases and J by 0 bases, with 16 bases left in between. This CDR3 has 14 residues. The CDR3 DNA reads TGTGCCCCACGGGGTCAGAACATGAACACTGAAGCTTTCTTT. Protein: CAPRGQNMNTEAFF.

The rearrangement uses TRBV5-8 and TRBJ2-7; weak D call: TRBD1 (5 bases). This CDR3 is 14 amino acids long. The V end lost 1 base, the J end lost 3 bases, and 11 bases lay between the germline ends. Germline CDR1 SGHTS, CDR2 YDEGEE. CDR3 DNA: TGTGCCAGCAGCTTGTCTATGACAGACTACGAGCAGTACTTC. Residues: CASSLSMTDYEQYF.

The chain carries TRBV4-2 and TRBJ2-1; 14 bases are shared with TRBD2. J gave up 6 bases and V 4 bases, and 2 bases lay outside the gene matches. The CDR3 is 15 amino acids. In germline, CDR1 is LGHNA, CDR2 YNFKEQ. CDR3 bases: TGTGCCAGCAGCCCGACTAGCGGGGGGGCCAATGAGCAGTTCTTC. Translation: CASSPTSGGANEQFF.

V and J are TRBV19 and TRBJ1-2; 7 bases align to TRBD1. V was pared by 5 bases and J by 2 bases, with 5 bases of the junction left unmatched. Germline CDR1 LNHDA, CDR2 SQIVND (reference sequence). The CDR3 is 14 residues long. CDR3 coding DNA: TGTGCCAGTAGTCCCCTACAGGGGAACTATGGCTACACCTTC. This gives the protein CASSPLQGNYGYTF.

A few counts support this clone. This chain joins TRBV27 and TRBJ1-2; 9 positions match TRBD1. In germline, CDR1 is MNHEY, CDR2 SMNVEV (reference sequence). V shed 5 bases and J 7 bases; nucleotides not matched to a gene: 5. There are 13 residues in the CDR3. CDR3 region: CASSGDRVVGYTF. For the CDR3, the DNA is TGTGCCAGCAGTGGGGACAGGGTAGTTGGCTACACCTTC.

The gene calls are TRBV14 and TRBJ2-3, with 8 bases aligning to TRBD1. The germline gives CDR1 SGHDN, CDR2 FVKESK. Germline trimming cut 2 bases from V and 5 bases from J; bases unmatched to any gene: 9. This CDR3 region has 16 residues. This CDR3 reads CASSQQIGTGVDTQYF. In nucleotides, the CDR3 is TGTGCCAGCAGCCAACAAATCGGGACAGGTGTAGATACGCAGTATTTT.

The rearrangement joins TRBV19 to TRBJ2-1, with D perhaps matching TRBD2 (6 bases). V was shortened by 2 bases and J by 8 bases, with 16 bases between the two germline ends. There are 15 residues in the CDR3. CDR1 and CDR2 from the germline V gene are LNHDA and SQIVND (reference sequence). The CDR3 loop is CASSIIEAGLDEQFF. CDR3 nucleotide sequence: TGTGCCAGTAGTATAATAGAGGCGGGGTTGGATGAGCAGTTCTTC.

The J gene is TRBJ2-7, the V gene TRBV7-9; TRBD1 is a possible D gene (6 bases). Trimming took off 6 bases at V and 4 bases at J, with 16 bases between the two ends. CDR1 is SEHNR, CDR2 FQNEAQ, per germline (reference sequence). There are 14 residues in the CDR3. The CDR3 DNA reads TGTGCCAGCAGTTCAGGGCCCCAGGGGTACGAGCAGTACTTC. Residues: CASSSGPQGYEQYF.

This clone was recorded only once. The rearrangement links TRBV30 to TRBJ1-1, with a possible D match to TRBD1 (5 bases). CDR1 and CDR2 from the germline V gene are GTSNPN and SVGIG (reference sequence). Trimming took off 4 bases at V and 8 bases at J, with 20 bases between the two ends. The CDR3 covers 14 residues. The CDR3 DNA sequence: TGTGCCTGGACCACGGCAGGGAGAATTTCGGAAGCTTTCTTT. It translates to CAWTTAGRISEAFF.

The CDR3 spells CASSRGRSGANVLTF. DNA of the CDR3: TGTGCCAGCAGCAGAGGGCGCTCTGGGGCCAACGTCCTGACTTTC. V is TRBV6-5 and J is TRBJ2-6; the D gene is possibly TRBD2 (5 bases). The V and J ends lost 6 bases and 0 bases respectively, with 9 bases between them. Germline loops: CDR1 MNHEY, CDR2 SVGAGI. The CDR3 spans 15 residues.

The chain couples TRBV2 to TRBJ1-5, with a weak D call TRBD1 (5 bases). The V gene's germline CDR1 is SNHLY and CDR2 FYNNEI. V lost 2 bases to trimming and J lost 9 bases, with 17 bases between them. CDR3 size: 15 residues. The CDR3 DNA sequence: TGTGCCAGCAGTGAACAGGGACTCCCCTCGACGCCCCAGCATTTT. Amino acid sequence: CASSEQGLPSTPQHF.

This clone was counted only a few times. The chain carries TRBV7-3 and TRBJ2-1; 9 positions match TRBD2. Germline CDR1 reads SGHTA; CDR2 reads FQGTGA. The CDR3 sequence is 16 residues long. The trim removed 4 bases at V and 8 bases at J, leaving 12 bases unmatched. CDR3 bases: TGTGCCAGCAGCTCCCGGGGCGCGGGAGGGTCCCATGAGCAGTTCTTC. As protein: CASSSRGAGGSHEQFF.

About this clone: The junction departs from the called germline gene at one end, perhaps through a read error. The J gene is TRBJ2-2, the V gene TRBV11-2, with a possible D match to TRBD1 (6 bases). Germline CDR1 is SGHAT and CDR2 is FQNNGV. The CDR3 runs 17 residues. CDR3: CASSLGSGQLITGELFF. CDR3 nucleotides: TGTGCCAGCAGCTTAGGATCCGGACAGTTAATTACCGGAGAGCTGTTTTTT.

In its sample, this clone was seen a few times. V gene TRBV5-6 combines with J gene TRBJ1-2; D gene uncertain. The CDR3 extends over 14 amino acids. Trimming took off 3 bases at V and 0 bases at J, with 9 bases between the two ends. Germline values: CDR1 SGHDT, CDR2 YYEEEE. The CDR3 sequence: CASSSARTNYGYTF. The CDR3 DNA reads as TGTGCCAGCAGCTCAGCACGAACTAACTATGGCTACACCTTC.

This chain joins TRBV20-1 and TRBJ1-2; perhaps TRBD1 as D (5 bases). V was shortened by 6 bases and J by 5 bases, with 10 bases between the two germline ends. The CDR3 sequence is 11 residues long. Germline lookup yields CDR1 DFQATT and CDR2 SNEGSKA (reference sequence). The DNA of the CDR3 is TGCAGTGCCGACCGGACATATGGCTACACCTTC. Its protein is CSADRTYGYTF.

This chain connects TRBV5-6 to TRBJ1-2; D is unclear. The V and J ends lost 0 bases and 11 bases respectively, with 8 bases between them. Germline CDR1 reads SGHDT; CDR2 reads YYEEEE. The CDR3 runs to 11 residues. The CDR3 coding sequence is TGTGCCAGCAGCTTGGGTCCGGGGTACACCTTC. This translates into CASSLGPGYTF.

This sequence joins TRBV7-9 and TRBJ1-1; TRBD1 might be the D (6 bases). The CDR3 totals 17 residues. Trimming removed 0 bases from V and 2 bases from J, with 16 bases in between. Germline CDR1 SEHNR, CDR2 FQNEAQ (reference sequence). The CDR3 here is CASSLARGQKSNTEAFF. For the CDR3, the DNA is TGTGCCAGCAGCTTAGCGCGGGGACAAAAATCAAACACTGAAGCTTTCTTT.

This sequence joins TRBV27 and TRBJ2-7, with D possibly being TRBD2 (5 bases). The CDR3 consists of 15 residues. Germline assignment: CDR1 MNHEY and CDR2 SMNVEV (reference sequence). V lost 5 bases and J lost 3, with 17 bases in between. CDR3 region: CASSQLGVVIYEQYF. Here the CDR3 DNA reads TGTGCCAGCAGTCAACTGGGAGTCGTGATCTACGAGCAGTACTTC.